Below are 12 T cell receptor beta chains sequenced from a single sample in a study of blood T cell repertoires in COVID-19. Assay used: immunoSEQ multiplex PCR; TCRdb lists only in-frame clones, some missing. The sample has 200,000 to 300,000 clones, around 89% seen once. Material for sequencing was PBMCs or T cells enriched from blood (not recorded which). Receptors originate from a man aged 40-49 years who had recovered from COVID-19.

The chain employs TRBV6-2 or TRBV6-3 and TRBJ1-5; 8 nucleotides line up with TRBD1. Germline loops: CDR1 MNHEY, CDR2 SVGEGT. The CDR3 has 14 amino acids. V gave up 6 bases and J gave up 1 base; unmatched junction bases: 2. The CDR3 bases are TGTGCCAGCAGCCGGACAGGGAGCAATCAGCCCCAGCATTTT. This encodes CASSRTGSNQPQHF.

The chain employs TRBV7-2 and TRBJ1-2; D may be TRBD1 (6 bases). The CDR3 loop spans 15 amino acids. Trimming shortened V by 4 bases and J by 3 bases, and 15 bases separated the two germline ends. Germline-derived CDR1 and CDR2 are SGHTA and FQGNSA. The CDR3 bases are TGTGCCAGCAGCTCAATTCAGGGGCCCTACTATGGCTACACCTTC. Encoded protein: CASSSIQGPYYGYTF.

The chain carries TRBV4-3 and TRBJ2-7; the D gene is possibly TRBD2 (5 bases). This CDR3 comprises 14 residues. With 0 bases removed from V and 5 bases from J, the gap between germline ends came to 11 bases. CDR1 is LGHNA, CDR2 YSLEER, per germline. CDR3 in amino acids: CASSQELAGHEQYF. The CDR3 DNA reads TGCGCCAGCAGCCAAGAATTGGCGGGCCACGAGCAGTACTTC.

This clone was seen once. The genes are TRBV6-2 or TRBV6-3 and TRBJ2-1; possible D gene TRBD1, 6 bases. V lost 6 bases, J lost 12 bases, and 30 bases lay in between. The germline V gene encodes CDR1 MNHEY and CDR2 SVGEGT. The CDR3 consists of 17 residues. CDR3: CASSPYQGFADGLGQFF. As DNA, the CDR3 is TGTGCCAGCAGCCCTTATCAGGGGTTTGCGGATGGGTTGGGGCAGTTCTTC.

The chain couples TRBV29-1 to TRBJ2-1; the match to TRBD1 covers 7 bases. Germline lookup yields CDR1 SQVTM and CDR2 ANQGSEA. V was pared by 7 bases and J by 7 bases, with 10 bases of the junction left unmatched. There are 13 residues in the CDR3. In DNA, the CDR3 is TGCAGCGGCGAGAAGACAGGGCGAAATGAGCAGTTCTTC. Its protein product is CSGEKTGRNEQFF.

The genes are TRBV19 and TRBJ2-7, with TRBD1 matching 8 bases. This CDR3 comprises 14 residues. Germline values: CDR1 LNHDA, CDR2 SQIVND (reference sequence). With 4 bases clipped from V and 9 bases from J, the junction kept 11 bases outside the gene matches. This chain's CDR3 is CASSSRRTGSMQYF. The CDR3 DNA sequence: TGTGCCAGTAGTAGTCGGAGGACAGGGTCTATGCAGTACTTC.

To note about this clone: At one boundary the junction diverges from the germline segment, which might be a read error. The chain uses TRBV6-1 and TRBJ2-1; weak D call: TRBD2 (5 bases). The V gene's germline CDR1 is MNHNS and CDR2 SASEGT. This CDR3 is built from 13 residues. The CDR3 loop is CASSETRNNEQFF. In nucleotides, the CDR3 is TGTGCCAGCAGTGAAACTAGAAACAATGAACAGTTCTTC.

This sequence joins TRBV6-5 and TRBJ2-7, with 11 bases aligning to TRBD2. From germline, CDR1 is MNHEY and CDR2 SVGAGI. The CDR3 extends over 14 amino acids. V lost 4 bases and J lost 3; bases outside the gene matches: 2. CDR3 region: CASSLGLADYEQYF. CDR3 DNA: TGTGCCAGCAGTTTGGGACTAGCGGACTACGAGCAGTACTTC.

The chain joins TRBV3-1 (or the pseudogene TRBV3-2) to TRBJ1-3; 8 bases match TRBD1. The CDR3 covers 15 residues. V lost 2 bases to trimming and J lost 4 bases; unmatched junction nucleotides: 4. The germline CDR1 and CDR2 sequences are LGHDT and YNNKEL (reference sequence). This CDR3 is CASSQFRTGGNTIYF. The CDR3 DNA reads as TGTGCCAGCAGCCAATTCAGGACAGGGGGAAACACCATATATTTT.

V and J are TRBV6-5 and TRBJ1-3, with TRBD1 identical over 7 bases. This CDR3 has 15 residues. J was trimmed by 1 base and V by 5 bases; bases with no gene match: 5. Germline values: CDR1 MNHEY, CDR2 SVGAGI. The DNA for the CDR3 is TGTGCCAGCAGTAATAACAGGGGTTCTGGAAACACCATATATTTT. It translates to CASSNNRGSGNTIYF.

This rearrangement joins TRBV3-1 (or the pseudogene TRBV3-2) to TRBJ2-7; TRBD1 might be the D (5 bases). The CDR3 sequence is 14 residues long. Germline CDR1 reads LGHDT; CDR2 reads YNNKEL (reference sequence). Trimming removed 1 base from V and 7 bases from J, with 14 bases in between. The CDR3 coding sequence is TGTGCCAGCAGCCAAGGGGCAGGGCCTACAGAGCAGTACTTC. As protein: CASSQGAGPTEQYF.

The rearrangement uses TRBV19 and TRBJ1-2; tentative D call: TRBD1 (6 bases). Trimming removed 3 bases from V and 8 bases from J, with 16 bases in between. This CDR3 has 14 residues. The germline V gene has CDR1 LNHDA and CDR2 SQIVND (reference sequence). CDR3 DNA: TGTGCCAGTAGTATGGATGACAGGCTCTACGGCTACACCTTC. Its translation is CASSMDDRLYGYTF. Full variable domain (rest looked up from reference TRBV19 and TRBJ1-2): DGGITQSPKYLFRKEGQNVTLSCEQNLNHDAMYWYRQDPGQGLRLIYYSQIVNDFQKGDIAEGYSVSREKKESFPLTVTSAQKNPTAFYLCASSMDDRLYGYTFGSGTRLTVV.